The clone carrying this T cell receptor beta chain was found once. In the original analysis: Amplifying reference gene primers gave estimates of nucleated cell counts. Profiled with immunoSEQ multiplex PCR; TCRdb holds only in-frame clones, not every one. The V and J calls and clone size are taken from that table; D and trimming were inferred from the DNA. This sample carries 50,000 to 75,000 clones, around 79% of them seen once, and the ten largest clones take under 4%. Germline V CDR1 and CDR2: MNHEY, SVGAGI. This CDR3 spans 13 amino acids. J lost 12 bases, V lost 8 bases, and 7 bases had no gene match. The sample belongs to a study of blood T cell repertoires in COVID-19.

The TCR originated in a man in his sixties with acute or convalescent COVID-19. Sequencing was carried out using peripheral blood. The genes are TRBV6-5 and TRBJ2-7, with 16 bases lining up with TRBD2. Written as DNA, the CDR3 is TGTGCCAGCCAGCCGGGACTAGCGGGAGGGGGGTACTTC. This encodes CASQPGLAGGGYF.